This T cell receptor (beta chain) was observed in a study of OX40 agonist ivuxolimab in advanced cancers. Whole-study context: A male proportion of over 75% was recorded, with mean age approximately 57 years and range about 20 to 90.

Method: immunoSEQ multiplex PCR; TCRdb's copy keeps in-frame clones and lacks some. The sample has about 71,000 clones, 78% seen once. The CDR3 has 16 amino acids. The germline V gene encodes CDR1 SGHRS and CDR2 YFSETQ. V dropped 4 bases and J dropped 3; count of bases not matched to a gene: 8. This receptor was identified in an adult with an advanced solid tumor such as melanoma, head and neck, liver or kidney cancer. The rearrangement joins TRBV5-1 to TRBJ2-3, with TRBD2 matching 10 bases. The sample in question was CD4+ or CD8+ T cells sorted from blood, obtained in a trial of the OX40 agonist ivuxolimab. CDR3 amino acids: CASSGSSGGGTDTQYF. The DNA of the CDR3 is TGCGCCAGCAGCGGATCTAGCGGGGGCGGAACAGATACGCAGTATTTT.